Each of the 5 T cell receptor beta chains below was sequenced from the same sample in a study of T cells in Graves' hyperthyroidism and ophthalmopathy. RNA transcripts served as the template for amplifying TCR beta CDR3 regions. The primer set for the first-round RT-PCR of the TCR CDR3 was HTBI. TCRdb fed the multiplex PCR reads into MiXCR, producing one record per CDR3 protein. The sample has 250,000 to 400,000 distinct CDR3 sequences, roughly 13% seen once; the top ten hold 34%. Material for sequencing was blood. The receptors originated from a woman aged 40-49 years with Graves' ophthalmopathy.

This clonotype was detected many times. The rearrangement links TRBV2 to TRBJ1-1, with TRBD1 matching over 7 bases. The J segment lost 6 bases and the V segment lost 2 bases, leaving 12 bases of the junction unmatched. In germline, CDR1 is SNHLY, CDR2 FYNNEI. The length of the CDR3 is 16 residues. The CDR3 spells CASSESLGQRKAEAFF. DNA for the CDR3: TGTGCCAGCAGTGAATCCCTGGGACAGCGTAAGGCTGAAGCTTTCTTT.

A few counts support this clonotype. The CDR3 loop is CASSRLGLAGGHKDTQYF. In DNA form, the CDR3 reads TGTGCCAGCAGCCGTTTGGGATTAGCGGGGGGGCACAAAGATACGCAGTATTTT. V is TRBV7-6 and J is TRBJ2-3, with TRBD2 matching over 11 bases. From germline, CDR1 is SGHVS and CDR2 FNYEAQ. This CDR3 spans 18 amino acids. The trim removed 5 bases at V and 5 bases at J, leaving 15 bases unmatched.

This clonotype was found many times. CDR3 nucleotide sequence: TGTGCCAGCAGTTTAACAGCCCTAGGCTATGGCTACACCTTC. Its translation is CASSLTALGYGYTF. The chain carries TRBV28 and TRBJ1-2; no definite D call. The CDR3 runs 14 residues. CDR1 and CDR2 from the germline V gene are MDHEN and SYDVKM. The V end was cut by 2 bases, the J end by 4 bases, with 11 bases between.

The rearrangement joins TRBV6-2 or TRBV6-3 to TRBJ1-1; D possibly corresponds to TRBD1 (6 bases). Per the germline V gene, CDR1 is MNHEY and CDR2 is SVGEGT. The CDR3 is 16 residues long. Trimming cost V 5 bases and J 4 bases, with 20 bases left between them. The DNA of the CDR3 is TGTGCCAGCAGTCTTAAGGGGGGCAGGGGAGCCACTGAAGCTTTCTTT. Encoded protein: CASSLKGGRGATEAFF.

This clonotype was recorded at least ten times. CDR3 in DNA: TGTGCCAGCAGCTTAATTGGCTACGAGCAGTACTTC. Residues: CASSLIGYEQYF. The chain uses TRBV11-2 and TRBJ2-7, with D hard to call. Per the germline V gene, CDR1 is SGHAT and CDR2 is FQNNGV. CDR3 length: 12 amino acids. V shed 2 bases and J shed 3 bases, with 5 bases lying between them.